This TCR beta chain comes out of a study of blood T cell repertoires in COVID-19 (dated by TCRdb to about 2020). A note on the overall study: Samples covering the acute and convalescent phases of COVID-19 were provided by collaborators in the United States, Italy and Spain. The dataset comprised deeply sampled blood TCRbeta repertoires from subjects exposed to, actively infected with, or recovered from COVID-19. A de-identified subject ID, COVID-19 status, age in years and sex were almost always included in the sample metadata. The repertoires were released in a freely available public database intended as a resource for research on the immune response to SARS-CoV-2. The material from the prospective study consisted of cDNA or gDNA derived from T cells, B-cell-depleted T cells, or PBMCs. Where available, HLA class I and class II types were taken from metadata supplied by the sample provider and were not determined by assay-based typing. Samples came from the ongoing ImmuneRACE study (first 160 participants) plus 1,254 subjects from 6 global collaborators. The full study reports these points: The amount of clinical and demographic metadata varied by source and participant and was provided uncurated.

TCRbeta CDR3 regions were amplified from genomic DNA by means of the immunoSEQ Assay, a bias-controlled multiplex PCR. The authors' pipeline ran thus. Within the assay, amplification of reference gene primers was used to estimate how many nucleated cells each sample contained. To quantify the absolute abundance of each unique TCRbeta CDR3 rearrangement, sequence reads were collapsed and filtered. For each sample, productive Simpson clonality was calculated as the square root of Simpson's diversity index across productive rearrangements. As stored in TCRdb, this immuneACCESS dataset retains in-frame rearrangements with V and J assigned. A fraction of the clones does not appear; measured against another copy, unresolved V genes explain less than half of the discrepancy, and the remainder lacks a known reason. That table supplies the V and J calls and clone size; D and trimming were determined from the DNA. The sample records approximately 150,000 clones, roughly 80% of which are singletons. The ten biggest clones cover about a sixth of the sample.

On this clone: This receptor's antigen is unknown. No clone much larger than this one lies a single base away; base qualities are absent.

The collaborating institutions used their own protocols to collect whole blood in K2EDTA tubes. Collaborator samples were shipped for TCRbeta analysis as frozen whole blood, isolated PBMCs, or DNA extracted from either sample type. Reading from cysteine to phenylalanine, the CDR3 counts 14 amino acids. The only DNA kept is the CDR3, 42 bases in frame from the first base. CDR1 SGHNT and CDR2 YENEEA were looked up in the germline V gene. Trimming takes 5 bases from V and 1 base from J, and the germline ends sit 10 bases apart. The chain joins TRBV11-3 to TRBJ2-3, and perhaps TRBD1 as D gene, on 6 matching bases. Source material: peripheral blood. This TCR was recovered from a woman aged 80 or over with acute or convalescent COVID-19. The bases are TGTGCCAGCAGCCAGGGGTGGCGCACAGATACGCAGTATTTT. This encodes CASSQGWRTDTQYF.